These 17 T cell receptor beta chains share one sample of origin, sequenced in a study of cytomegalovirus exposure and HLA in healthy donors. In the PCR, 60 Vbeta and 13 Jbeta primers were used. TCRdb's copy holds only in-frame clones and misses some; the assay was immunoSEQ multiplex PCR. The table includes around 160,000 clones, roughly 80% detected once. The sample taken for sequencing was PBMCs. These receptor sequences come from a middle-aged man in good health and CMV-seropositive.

In DNA form, the CDR3 reads TGTGCCACCAGCAGAATTCTGGAGGGAGATGAAAAACTGTTTTTT. Its protein product is CATSRILEGDEKLFF. This chain joins TRBV15 and TRBJ1-4; D uncertain. The CDR3 runs 15 residues. The V gene lost 2 bases and the J gene lost 6 bases, with 13 bases spanning the gap. Germline V lookup: CDR1 LNHNV, CDR2 YYDKDF (reference sequence).

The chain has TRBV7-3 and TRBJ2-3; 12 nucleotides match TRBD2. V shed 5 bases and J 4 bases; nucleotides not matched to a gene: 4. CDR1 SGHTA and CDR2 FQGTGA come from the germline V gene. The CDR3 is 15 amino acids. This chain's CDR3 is CASSPSGRVADTQYF. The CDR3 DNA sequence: TGTGCCAGCAGCCCTAGCGGGAGGGTGGCAGATACGCAGTATTTT.

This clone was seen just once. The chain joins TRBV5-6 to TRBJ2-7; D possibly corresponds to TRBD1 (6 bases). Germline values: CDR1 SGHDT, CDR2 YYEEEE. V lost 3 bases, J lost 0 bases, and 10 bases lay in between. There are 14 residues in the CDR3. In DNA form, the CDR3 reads TGTGCCAGCAGCTATACAGGGTACTCCTACGAGCAGTACTTC. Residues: CASSYTGYSYEQYF.

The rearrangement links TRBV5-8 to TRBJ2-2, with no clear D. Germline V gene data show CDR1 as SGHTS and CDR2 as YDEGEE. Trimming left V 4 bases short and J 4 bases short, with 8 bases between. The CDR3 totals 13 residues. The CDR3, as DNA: TGTGCCAGCAGCCCCTTGAGCACCGGGGAGCTGTTTTTT. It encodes CASSPLSTGELFF. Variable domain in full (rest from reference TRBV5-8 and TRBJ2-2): EAGVTQSPTHLIKTRGQQATLRCSPISGHTSVYWYQQALGLGLQFLLWYDEGEERNRGNFPPRFSGRQFPNYSSELNVNALELEDSALYLCASSPLSTGELFFGEGSRLTVL.

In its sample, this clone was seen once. The CDR3 reads CASSRGLAAAYEQYF. The CDR3 coding sequence is TGTGCCAGCAGTCGTGGACTAGCGGCCGCCTACGAGCAGTACTTC. The chain employs TRBV6-5 and TRBJ2-7; TRBD2 matches 10 bases. J was trimmed by 2 bases and V by 5 bases; bases with no gene match: 6. This CDR3 has 15 residues. Germline V CDR1 and CDR2: MNHEY, SVGAGI.

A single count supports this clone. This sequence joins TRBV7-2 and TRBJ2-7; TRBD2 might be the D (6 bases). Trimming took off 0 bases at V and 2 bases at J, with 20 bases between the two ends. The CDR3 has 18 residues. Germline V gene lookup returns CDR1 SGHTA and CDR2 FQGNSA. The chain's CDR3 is CASSLAPLAYDLPYEQYF. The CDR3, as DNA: TGTGCCAGCAGCTTAGCCCCCCTAGCGTACGACCTACCCTACGAGCAGTACTTC.

CDR3 sequence reads: CASTNGGGAYEQYF. The CDR3 DNA follows: TGTGCCAGCACCAACGGCGGGGGGGCCTACGAGCAGTACTTC. The J gene is TRBJ2-7, the V gene TRBV28, with 9 bases lining up with TRBD2. With V trimmed by 7 bases and J by 2 bases, 6 bases remained unmatched. The CDR3 has 14 amino acids. In germline, CDR1 is MDHEN, CDR2 SYDVKM.

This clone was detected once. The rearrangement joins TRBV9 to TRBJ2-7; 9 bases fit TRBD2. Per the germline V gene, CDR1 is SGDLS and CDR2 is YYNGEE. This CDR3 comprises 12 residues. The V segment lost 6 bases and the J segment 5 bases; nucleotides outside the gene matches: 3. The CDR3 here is CASNAGGNEQYF. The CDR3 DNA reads TGTGCCAGCAACGCGGGAGGGAACGAGCAGTACTTC. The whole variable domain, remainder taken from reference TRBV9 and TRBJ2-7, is DSGVTQTPKHLITATGQRVTLRCSPRSGDLSVYWYQQSLDQGLQFLIQYYNGEERAKGNILERFSAQQFPDLHSELNLSSLELGDSALYFCASNAGGNEQYFGPGTRLTVT.

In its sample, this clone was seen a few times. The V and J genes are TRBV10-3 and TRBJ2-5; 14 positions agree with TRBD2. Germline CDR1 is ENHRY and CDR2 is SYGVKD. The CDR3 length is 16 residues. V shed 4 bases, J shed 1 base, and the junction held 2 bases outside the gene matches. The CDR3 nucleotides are TGTGCCATCAGTGGGACTAGCGGGAGGTTCCAAGAGACCCAGTACTTC. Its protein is CAISGTSGRFQETQYF.

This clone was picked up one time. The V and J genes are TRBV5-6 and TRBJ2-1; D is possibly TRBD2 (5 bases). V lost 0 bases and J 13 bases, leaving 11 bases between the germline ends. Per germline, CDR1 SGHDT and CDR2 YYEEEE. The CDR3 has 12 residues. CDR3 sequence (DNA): TGTGCCAGCAGCTTGGAGCGGAGCATCCAGTTCTTC. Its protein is CASSLERSIQFF. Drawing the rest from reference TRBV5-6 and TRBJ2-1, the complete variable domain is DAGVTQSPTHLIKTRGQQVTLRCSPKSGHDTVSWYQQALGQGPQFIFQYYEEEERQRGNFPDRFSGHQFPNYSSELNVNALLLGDSALYLCASSLERSIQFFGPGTRLTVL.

CDR3 in amino acids: CASSLSGGYNEQFF. For the CDR3, the DNA is TGTGCCAGCAGTTTATCCGGGGGATACAATGAGCAGTTCTTC. This chain links TRBV28 with TRBJ2-1; tentatively, D is TRBD2 (6 bases). The CDR3 is made up of 14 amino acids. V dropped 1 base and J dropped 4 bases, with 8 bases sitting between them. Germline CDR1 reads MDHEN; CDR2 reads SYDVKM. Filled out from reference TRBV28 and TRBJ2-1, the complete variable domain reads DVKVTQSSRYLVKRTGEKVFLECVQDMDHENMFWYRQDPGLGLRLIYFSYDVKMKEKGDIPEGYSVSREKKERFSLILESASTNQTSMYLCASSLSGGYNEQFFGPGTRLTVL.

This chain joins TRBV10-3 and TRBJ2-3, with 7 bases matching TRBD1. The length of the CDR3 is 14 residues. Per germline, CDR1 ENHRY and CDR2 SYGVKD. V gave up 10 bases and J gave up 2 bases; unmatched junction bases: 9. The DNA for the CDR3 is TGTGCCACCGGACAGGACCTACCCACAGATACGCAGTATTTT. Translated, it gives CATGQDLPTDTQYF.

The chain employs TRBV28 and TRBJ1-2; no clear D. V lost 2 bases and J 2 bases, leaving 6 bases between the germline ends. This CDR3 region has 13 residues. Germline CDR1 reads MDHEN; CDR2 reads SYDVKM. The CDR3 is CASSLGGNYGYTF. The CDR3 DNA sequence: TGTGCCAGCAGTTTAGGCGGGAACTATGGCTACACCTTC.

CDR3 sequence reads: CACSGGNEQFF. In DNA, the CDR3 is TGCGCATGCAGCGGGGGCAATGAGCAGTTCTTC. J is TRBJ2-1 and V is TRBV20-1; 8 bases fit TRBD2. The CDR3 spans 11 residues. Germline V CDR1 and CDR2: DFQATT, SNEGSKA (reference sequence).

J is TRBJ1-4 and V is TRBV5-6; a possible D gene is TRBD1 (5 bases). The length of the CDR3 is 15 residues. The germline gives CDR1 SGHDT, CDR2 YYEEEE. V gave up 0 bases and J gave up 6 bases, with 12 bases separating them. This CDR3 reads CASSLAGVEYEKLFF. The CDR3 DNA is TGTGCCAGCAGCTTGGCGGGGGTAGAATATGAAAAACTGTTTTTT.

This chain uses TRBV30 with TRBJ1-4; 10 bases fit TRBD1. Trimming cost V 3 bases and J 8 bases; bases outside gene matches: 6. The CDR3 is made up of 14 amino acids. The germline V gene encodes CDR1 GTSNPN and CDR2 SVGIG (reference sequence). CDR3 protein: CAWSGTGVGEKLFF. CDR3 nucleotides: TGTGCCTGGAGCGGGACAGGGGTAGGGGAAAAACTGTTTTTT.

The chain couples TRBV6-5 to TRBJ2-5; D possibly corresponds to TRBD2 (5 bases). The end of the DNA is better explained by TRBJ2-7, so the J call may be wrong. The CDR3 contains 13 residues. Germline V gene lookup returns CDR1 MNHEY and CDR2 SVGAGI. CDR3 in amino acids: CASRFLGGDEQYF. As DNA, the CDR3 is TGTGCCAGCCGATTTCTAGGAGGTGACGAGCAGTACTTC.